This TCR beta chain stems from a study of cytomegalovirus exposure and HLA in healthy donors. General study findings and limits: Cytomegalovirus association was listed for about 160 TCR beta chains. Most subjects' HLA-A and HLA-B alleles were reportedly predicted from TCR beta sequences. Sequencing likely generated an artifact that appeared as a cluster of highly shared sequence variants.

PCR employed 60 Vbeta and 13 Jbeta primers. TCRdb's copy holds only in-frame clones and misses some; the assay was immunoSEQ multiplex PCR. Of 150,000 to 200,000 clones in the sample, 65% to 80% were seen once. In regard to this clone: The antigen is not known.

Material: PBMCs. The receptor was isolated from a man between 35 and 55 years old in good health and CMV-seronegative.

The CDR3 spells CASSEQAGGYEQYF. For the CDR3, the DNA is TGCGCCAGCAGCGAACAAGCGGGAGGGTACGAGCAGTACTTC. The chain is built from TRBV5-1 and TRBJ2-7; 10 bases agree with TRBD2. Unmatched junction bases numbered 5, after V lost 4 bases and J lost 4 bases. The CDR3 length is 14 residues. Looked up from germline, CDR1 is SGHRS and CDR2 is YFSETQ.